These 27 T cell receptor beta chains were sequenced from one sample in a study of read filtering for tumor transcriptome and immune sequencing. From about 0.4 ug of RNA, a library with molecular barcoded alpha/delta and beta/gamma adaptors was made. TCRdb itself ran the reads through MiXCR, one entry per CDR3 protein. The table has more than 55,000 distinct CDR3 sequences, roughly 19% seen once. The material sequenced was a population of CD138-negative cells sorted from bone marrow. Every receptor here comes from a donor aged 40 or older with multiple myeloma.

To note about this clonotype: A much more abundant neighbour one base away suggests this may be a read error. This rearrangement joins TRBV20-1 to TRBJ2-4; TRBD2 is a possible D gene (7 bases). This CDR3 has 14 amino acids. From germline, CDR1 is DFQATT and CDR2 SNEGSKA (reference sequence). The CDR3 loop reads CSARRGGSKNIPYF. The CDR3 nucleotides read TGCAGTGCTAGAAGGGGGGGCTCAAAAAACATTCCGTACTTC.

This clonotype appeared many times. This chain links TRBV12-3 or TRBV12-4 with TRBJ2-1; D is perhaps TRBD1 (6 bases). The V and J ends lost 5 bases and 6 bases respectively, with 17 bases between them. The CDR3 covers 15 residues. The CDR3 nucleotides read TGTGCCAGCAGTCCCCTCAGGGGTTCGGTCAATGAGCAGTTCTTC. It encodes CASSPLRGSVNEQFF.

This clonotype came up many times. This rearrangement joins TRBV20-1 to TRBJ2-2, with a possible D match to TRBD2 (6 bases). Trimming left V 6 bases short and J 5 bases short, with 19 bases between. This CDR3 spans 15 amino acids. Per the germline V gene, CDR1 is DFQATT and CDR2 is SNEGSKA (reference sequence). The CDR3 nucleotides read TGCAGTGCCCCGAGGGCGGGGATAGATACCGGGGAGCTGTTTTTT. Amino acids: CSAPRAGIDTGELFF.

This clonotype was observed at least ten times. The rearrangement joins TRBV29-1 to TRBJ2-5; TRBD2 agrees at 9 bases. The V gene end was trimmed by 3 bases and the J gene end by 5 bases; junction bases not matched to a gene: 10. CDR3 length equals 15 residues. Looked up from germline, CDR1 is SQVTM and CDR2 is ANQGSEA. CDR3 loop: CSVDSGTSFRETQYF. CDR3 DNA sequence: TGCAGCGTTGATTCTGGGACTAGCTTTAGGGAGACCCAGTACTTC.

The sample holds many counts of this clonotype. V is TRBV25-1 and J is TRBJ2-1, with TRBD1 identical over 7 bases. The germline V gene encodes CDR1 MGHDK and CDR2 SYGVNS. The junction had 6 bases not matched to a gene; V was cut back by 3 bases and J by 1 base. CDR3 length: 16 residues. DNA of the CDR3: TGTGCCAGCAGTGAGCCCGGGACAGTATCCTACAATGAGCAGTTCTTC. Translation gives CASSEPGTVSYNEQFF.

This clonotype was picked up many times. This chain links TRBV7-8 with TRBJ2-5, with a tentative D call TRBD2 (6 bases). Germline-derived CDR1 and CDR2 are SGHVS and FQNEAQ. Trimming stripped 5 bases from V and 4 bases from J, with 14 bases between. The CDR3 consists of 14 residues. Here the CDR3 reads CASSLVPGVETQYF. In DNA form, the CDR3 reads TGTGCCAGCAGCCTTGTCCCGGGAGTAGAGACCCAGTACTTC.

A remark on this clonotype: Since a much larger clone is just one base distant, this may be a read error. The CDR3 reads CASTLPGAPYEQYF. For the CDR3, the DNA is TGTGCCAGCACTCTACCCGGGGCCCCCTACGAGCAGTACTTC. This chain joins TRBV6-1 and TRBJ2-7; the D gene could be TRBD1 or TRBD2 (5 bases each). From germline, CDR1 is MNHNS and CDR2 SASEGT. The CDR3 runs to 14 residues. V shed 7 bases and J shed 2 bases, with 15 bases lying between them.

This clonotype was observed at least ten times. DNA of the CDR3: TGTGCCTGGAGTGGAGCACTAGCGGGGGCCTCTGATCAAGAGACCCAGTACTTC. Translation gives CAWSGALAGASDQETQYF. V usage is TRBV30 and J usage is TRBJ2-5; 11 bases agree with TRBD2. The V gene's germline CDR1 is GTSNPN and CDR2 SVGIG (reference sequence). V lost 1 base, J lost 2 bases, and 12 bases stayed unmatched. CDR3 length: 18 residues.

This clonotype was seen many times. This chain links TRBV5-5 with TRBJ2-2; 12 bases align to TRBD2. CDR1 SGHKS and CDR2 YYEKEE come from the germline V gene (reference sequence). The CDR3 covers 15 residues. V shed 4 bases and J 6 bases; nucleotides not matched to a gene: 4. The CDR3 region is CASSLTSGRAGELFF. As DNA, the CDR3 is TGTGCCAGCAGCCTGACTAGCGGGAGAGCCGGGGAGCTGTTTTTT.

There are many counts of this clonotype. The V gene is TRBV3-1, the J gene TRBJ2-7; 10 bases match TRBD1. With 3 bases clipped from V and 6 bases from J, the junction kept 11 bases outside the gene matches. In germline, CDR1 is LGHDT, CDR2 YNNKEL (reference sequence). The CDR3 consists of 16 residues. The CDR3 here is CASSQDLWDRGGEQYF. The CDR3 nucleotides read TGTGCCAGCAGCCAGGACCTTTGGGACAGGGGCGGCGAGCAGTACTTC.

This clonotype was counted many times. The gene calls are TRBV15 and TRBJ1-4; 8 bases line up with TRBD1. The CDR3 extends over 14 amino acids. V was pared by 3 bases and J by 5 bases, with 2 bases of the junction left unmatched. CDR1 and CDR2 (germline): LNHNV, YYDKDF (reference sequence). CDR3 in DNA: TGTGCCACCAGCAGGGGACAGGAGAATGAAAAACTGTTTTTT. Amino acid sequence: CATSRGQENEKLFF.

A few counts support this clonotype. This chain's CDR3 is CASSKPGSGSTDTQYF. Written as DNA, the CDR3 is TGTGCCAGCAGTAAGCCGGGTAGCGGAAGCACAGATACGCAGTATTTT. This chain links TRBV6-2 or TRBV6-3 with TRBJ2-3; D may be TRBD2 (6 bases). Per the germline V gene, CDR1 is MNHEY and CDR2 is SVGEGT. V lost 5 bases to trimming and J lost 0 bases, with 15 bases between them. The CDR3 loop spans 16 amino acids.

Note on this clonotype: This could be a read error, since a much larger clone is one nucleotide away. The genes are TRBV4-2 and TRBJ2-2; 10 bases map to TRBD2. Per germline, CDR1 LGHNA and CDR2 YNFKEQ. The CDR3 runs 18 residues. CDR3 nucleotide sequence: TGTGCCAGCAGCCAAGATTTAGCGGGGGGCGCGACCACCTGGGAGCTGTTTTTT. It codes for CASSQDLAGGATTWELFF.

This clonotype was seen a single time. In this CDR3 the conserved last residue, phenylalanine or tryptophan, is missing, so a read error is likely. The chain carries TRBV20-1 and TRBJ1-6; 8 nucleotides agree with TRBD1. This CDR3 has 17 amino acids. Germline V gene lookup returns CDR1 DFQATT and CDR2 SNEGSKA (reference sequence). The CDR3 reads CSAREGQGLSYDSPLHL. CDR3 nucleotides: TGCAGTGCTAGAGAAGGACAGGGACTCTCCTATGATTCACCCCTCCACCTT.

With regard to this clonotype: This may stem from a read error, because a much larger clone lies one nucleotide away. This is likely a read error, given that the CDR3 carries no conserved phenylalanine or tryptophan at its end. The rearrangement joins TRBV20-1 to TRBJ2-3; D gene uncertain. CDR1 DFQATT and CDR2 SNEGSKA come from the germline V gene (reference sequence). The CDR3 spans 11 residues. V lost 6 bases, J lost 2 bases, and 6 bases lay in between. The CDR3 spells CSAFHTDTQYL. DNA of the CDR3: TGCAGTGCCTTTCACACAGATACGCAGTATCTT.

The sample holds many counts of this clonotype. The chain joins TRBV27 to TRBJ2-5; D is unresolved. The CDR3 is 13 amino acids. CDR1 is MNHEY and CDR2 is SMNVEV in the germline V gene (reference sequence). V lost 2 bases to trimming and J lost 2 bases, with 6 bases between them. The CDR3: CASSLSRQETQYF. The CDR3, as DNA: TGTGCCAGCAGTTTAAGCAGACAAGAGACCCAGTACTTC.

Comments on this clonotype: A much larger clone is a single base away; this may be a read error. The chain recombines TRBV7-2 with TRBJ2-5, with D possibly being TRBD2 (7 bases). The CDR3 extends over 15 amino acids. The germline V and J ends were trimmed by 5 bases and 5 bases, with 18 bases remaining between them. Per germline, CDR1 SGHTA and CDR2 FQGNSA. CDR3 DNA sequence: TGTGCCAGCAGCATACGGGGGGCACAGGAGGAGACCCAGTACTTC. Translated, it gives CASSIRGAQEETQYF. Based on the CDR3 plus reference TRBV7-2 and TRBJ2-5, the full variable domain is GAGVSQSPSNKVTEKGKDVELRCDPISGHTALYWYRQSLGQGLEFLIYFQGNSAPDKSGLPSDRFSAERTGGSVSTLTIQRTQQEDSAVYLCASSIRGAQEETQYFGPGTRLLVL.

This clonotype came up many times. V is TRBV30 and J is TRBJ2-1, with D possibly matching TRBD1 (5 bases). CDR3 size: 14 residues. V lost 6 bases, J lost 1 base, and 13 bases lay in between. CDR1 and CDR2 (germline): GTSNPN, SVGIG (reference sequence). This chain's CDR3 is CACVPQGSYNEQFF. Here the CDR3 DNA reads TGTGCCTGTGTCCCCCAGGGATCCTACAATGAGCAGTTCTTC.

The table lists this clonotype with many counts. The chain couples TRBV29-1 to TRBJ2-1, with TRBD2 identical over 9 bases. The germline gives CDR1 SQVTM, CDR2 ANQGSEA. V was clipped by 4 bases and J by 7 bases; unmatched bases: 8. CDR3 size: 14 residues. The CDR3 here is CSVVTRGGLNEQFF. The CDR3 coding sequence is TGCAGCGTTGTTACGCGGGGGGGCCTTAATGAGCAGTTCTTC.

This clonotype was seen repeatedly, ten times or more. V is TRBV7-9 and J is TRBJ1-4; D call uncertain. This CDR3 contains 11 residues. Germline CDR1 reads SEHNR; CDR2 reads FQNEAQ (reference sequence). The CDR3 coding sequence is TGTGGGGGAGAAGACAATGAAAAACTGTTTTTT. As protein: CGGEDNEKLFF.

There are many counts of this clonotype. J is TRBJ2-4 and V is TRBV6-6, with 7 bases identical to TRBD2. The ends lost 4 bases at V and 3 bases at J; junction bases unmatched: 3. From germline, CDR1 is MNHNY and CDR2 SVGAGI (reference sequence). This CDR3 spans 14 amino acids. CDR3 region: CASSSIAGKNIQYF. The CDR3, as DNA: TGTGCCAGCAGTTCTATAGCGGGCAAAAACATTCAGTACTTC.

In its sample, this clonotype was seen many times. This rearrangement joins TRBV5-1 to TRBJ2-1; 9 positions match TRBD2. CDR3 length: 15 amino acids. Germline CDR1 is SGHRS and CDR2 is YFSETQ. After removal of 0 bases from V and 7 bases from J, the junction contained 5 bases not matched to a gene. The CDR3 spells CASSLVLAGRNEQFF. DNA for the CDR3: TGCGCCAGCAGCTTGGTTCTAGCGGGAAGAAATGAGCAGTTCTTC.

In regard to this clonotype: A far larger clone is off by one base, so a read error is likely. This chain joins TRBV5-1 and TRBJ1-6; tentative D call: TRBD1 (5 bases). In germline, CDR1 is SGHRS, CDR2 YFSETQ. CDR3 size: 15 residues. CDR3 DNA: TGCGCCAGCAGCTTGGAGCGGGGATCGGACACTGAAACTTTCTTT. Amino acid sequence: CASSLERGSDTETFF. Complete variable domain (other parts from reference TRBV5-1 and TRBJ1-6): KAGVTQTPRYLIKTRGQQVTLSCSPISGHRSVSWYQQTPGQGLQFLFEYFSETQRNKGNFPGRFSGRQFSNSRSEMNVSTLELGDSALYLCASSLERGSDTETFFGNGTRLTVT.

CDR3 region: CASSSTGAPNYGYTF. In DNA, the CDR3 is TGTGCCAGCAGCTCGACAGGGGCTCCCAACTATGGCTACACCTTC. The chain carries TRBV7-8 and TRBJ1-2; 8 bases match TRBD1. V lost 4 bases to trimming and J lost 2 bases; unmatched junction nucleotides: 6. The CDR3 covers 15 residues. CDR1 and CDR2 (germline): SGHVS, FQNEAQ.

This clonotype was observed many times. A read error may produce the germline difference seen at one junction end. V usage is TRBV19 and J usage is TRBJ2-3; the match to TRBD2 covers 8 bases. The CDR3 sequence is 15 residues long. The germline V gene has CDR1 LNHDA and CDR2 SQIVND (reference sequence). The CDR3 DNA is TGTGCCAGCACCACTAGCGGCGGGACCACACATACGCAGTATTTT. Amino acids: CASTTSGGTTHTQYF.

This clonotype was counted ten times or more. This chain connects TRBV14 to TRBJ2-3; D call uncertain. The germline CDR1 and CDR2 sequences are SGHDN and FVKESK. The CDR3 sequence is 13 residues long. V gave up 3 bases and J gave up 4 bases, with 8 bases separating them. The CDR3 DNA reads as TGTGCCAGCAGCCACCTCCATGCAGATACGCAGTATTTT. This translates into CASSHLHADTQYF.

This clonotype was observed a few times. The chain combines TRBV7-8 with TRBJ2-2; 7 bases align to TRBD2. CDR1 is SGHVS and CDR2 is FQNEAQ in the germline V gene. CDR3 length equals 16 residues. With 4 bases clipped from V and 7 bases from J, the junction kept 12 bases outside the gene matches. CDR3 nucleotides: TGTGCCAGCAGCTCAATAGGACTAGTTTTGGACGGGGAGCTGTTTTTT. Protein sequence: CASSSIGLVLDGELFF. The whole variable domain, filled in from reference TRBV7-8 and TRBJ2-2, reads GAGVSQSPRYKVAKRGQDVALRCDPISGHVSLFWYQQALGQGPEFLTYFQNEAQLDKSGLPSDRFFAERPEGSVSTLKIQRTQQEDSAVYLCASSSIGLVLDGELFFGEGSRLTVL.